This T cell receptor beta chain was sequenced during a study of shared clonotypes between healthy human individuals (dated by TCRdb to the early 2020s). About the study as a whole: A couple of women and three men aged 18 to 49 years were included in the cohort. For each donor, CD4 naive and CD4 memory were each given three plates, CD8 naive was given two plates, and CD8 memory was given one plate. To estimate repertoire size and how much clonotype sharing occurs between individuals, the study deeply sequenced the blood TCR repertoires of roughly 5 healthy adults. To increase sequencing depth and limit assay-specific biases, TCR repertoire library preparation and sequencing were carried out by different laboratories using diverse techniques. Per donor, leukapheresis produced somewhere between about 0.94 and 9.5 billion PBMCs.

V and J lose 5 bases and 3 bases, and a span of 11 bases separates them. Its CDR3 holds 13 amino acids, cysteine through phenylalanine. Of all the DNA, just the CDR3 is kept, 39 bases in frame from base 1. CDR1 and CDR2 (SGHTA, FQGTGA) derive from the germline V gene. Broad study findings and their caveats: Even with the large sequencing depth, rarefaction of the sorted-subset datasets indicated that sequencing was incomplete. Compared with non-shared clonotypes, the clonotypes found in all four sorted-subset donors had higher generation probabilities. The small number of donors limited the genetic and exposure-history diversity represented. Across four donors, approximately 5% of naive CD4, roughly 3.8% of naive CD8, approximately 2.5% of memory CD4, and 0.3% to 0.45% of memory CD8 clonotypes were shared. Naive subsets generally had larger estimated clonotype richness than memory subsets. Pairwise subsampling led to the expectation that sequencing depth would affect the degree of clonotype sharing among donors. Only blood was sampled, and tissue TCR repertoires likely differ from those in blood.

CD8 naive samples were CD45RO-negative cells positively selected for CCR7, giving a CD45RA+CCR7+ population that excluded TemRA cells. The donors were healthy, HIV-negative adults who had no recently reported acute infections or vaccinations. Every donor was a Caucasian adult living in Nashville, Tennessee, USA. Blood was obtained by leukapheresis, after which PBMCs were separated by Ficoll-Histopaque density gradient centrifugation and cryopreserved in liquid nitrogen vapor phase. Analytical flow cytometry was used to check the purity and quantity of every magnetically sorted T cell population. From each sorted fraction, genomic DNA was isolated and quantified by UV absorbance on a Nanodrop 2000c. Points on this clone: The antigen it recognizes is unknown. One base away there is no much larger clone; base qualities are not given.

TCR CDR3 regions were amplified from genomic DNA by multiplex PCR using the deep immunoSEQ assay. For each cell subset, the extracted genomic DNA was distributed evenly across all wells of several immunoSEQ 96-well plates, and each plate served as one replicate. For sorted subsets, around 0.2 ug of genomic DNA, equivalent to around 30,000 T cell genomes, went into each replicate PCR. Purified libraries were quantified with a Qubit 3.0 fluorometer, sized on a Bioanalyzer 2100, and re-quantified with the KAPA Library Quantification kit. Every immunoSEQ 96-well plate was sequenced on a separate single-read 150-cycle Illumina NextSeq 550 flow cell. The source study handled its data this way. Because only junctional sequences without quality scores were contained in the immunoSEQ output, filtering matching that applied to full-length reads could not be performed. Sequences were annotated with PyIR, a Python wrapper for IgBLAST v1.9, and V/J genes and CDR3 were assigned using IMGT germline references. Reads were removed for weak V/J assignments (E-value above 1e-6), missing CDR3, stop codons, out-of-frame junctions, or ambiguous translated residues. V3J clonotypes were defined as sequences sharing the same inferred V gene, J gene, and CDR3 amino acid sequence. Percentage overlap between repertoires was computed as shared unique clonotypes divided by the size of the smaller repertoire. RTK rarefaction, the Chao1 estimator, and Recon v2.1 estimates of unobserved clonotypes were used to assess repertoire richness. OLGA was used to compute generation probabilities for all TCRbeta clonotypes that the gDNA method yielded from a handful of donors. The source is immuneACCESS, and TCRdb retained only in-frame sequences with V and J called. Part of the clones is not carried over; for the studies checked, unresolved V genes explain less than half of this, and the remainder is unexplained. D and trimming were read from the DNA, whereas the V and J calls and clone size are those reported in that table. This sample lists about 2.2 million clones; around 93% were detected once. Clones ranked in the top ten supply 1.5% to 2% of the sample.

Rearrangement joined TRBV7-3 to TRBJ2-7; confidence is insufficient to name the D gene. The clonotype was recovered from a man between 18 and 29 years old in good health. Some clones in this sample may be carry-over from other donors' samples. The material sequenced was naive CD8+ T cells from PBMCs. Read against the paper, the sample's cell subset or site label means: CD45RA+CCR7+. The CDR3 region has the sequence CASSIITGYEQYF. The sequenced DNA is TGTGCCAGCAGCATCATCACTGGCTACGAGCAGTACTTC.